This T cell receptor beta chain is drawn from a study of blood T cell repertoires in COVID-19. Study details: COVID-19 samples, acute and convalescent, were from the United States, Italy and Spain. T cells, B-cell-depleted T cells, or PBMCs supplied cDNA or gDNA.

In the authors' methods: Cell counts per sample came from amplifying reference gene primers. Method: immunoSEQ multiplex PCR; TCRdb's copy keeps in-frame clones and lacks some. That table gives V, J and clone size, and the DNA gave D and trimming. Of 100,000 to 150,000 clones in the sample, about 81% were seen once. Losses at the gene ends were 4 bases for V and 0 bases for J; bases not matched to a gene: 3. Germline values: CDR1 LGHDT, CDR2 YNNKEL (reference sequence). The CDR3 runs 15 residues. What was sequenced was peripheral blood. The sequence derives from a woman in her forties or fifties with acute or convalescent COVID-19. The J gene is TRBJ2-4, the V gene TRBV3-1 (or the pseudogene TRBV3-2); 7 nucleotides match TRBD1. DNA for the CDR3: TGTGCCAGCAGCCGGACAGGAAAAGCCAAAAACATTCAGTACTTC. It yields the protein CASSRTGKAKNIQYF.